This T cell receptor (beta chain) comes out of a study of vaccination effects on CD4 cells after COVID-19. CDR1 is SGDLS, CDR2 YYNGEE, per germline. The V end lost 0 bases, the J end lost 4 bases, and 11 bases lay between the germline ends. CDR3 length equals 15 residues. Points on this clone: Antigen unknown.

Study-wide results and limits: Spike-reactive clones detected post-vaccine in convalescents consisted mainly of new vaccine-induced clones.

Sequencing was preceded by expansion of antigen-specific CD4+ T cells with viral peptide pools in the ViraFEST assay. After less than twelve days in culture, the CD4+ T cells were isolated. Between March and December 2020, the person had a SARS-CoV-2 infection that PCR confirmed. For each well, some 1.9 million PBMC were cultured with around 10 IU/ml IL-2 and 9.5 to 10 ug/ml peptides. The method was immunoSEQ multiplex PCR; TCRdb's version includes in-frame clones alone and lacks a portion of them. The repertoire consists of under 25,000 clones, with 74% occurring once and the leading ten covering 16%.

The chain couples TRBV9 to TRBJ1-3; D possibly corresponds to TRBD1 (5 bases). Material: CD4+ T cells from PBMCs cultured with SARS-CoV-2 spike peptides, obtained before COVID-19 vaccination. The origin of this receptor is a human donor who had a prior SARS-CoV-2 infection. As DNA, the CDR3 is TGTGCCAGCAGCGTAGCCCCCGGGGGAGGAAACACCATATATTTT. This sequence encodes CASSVAPGGGNTIYF.